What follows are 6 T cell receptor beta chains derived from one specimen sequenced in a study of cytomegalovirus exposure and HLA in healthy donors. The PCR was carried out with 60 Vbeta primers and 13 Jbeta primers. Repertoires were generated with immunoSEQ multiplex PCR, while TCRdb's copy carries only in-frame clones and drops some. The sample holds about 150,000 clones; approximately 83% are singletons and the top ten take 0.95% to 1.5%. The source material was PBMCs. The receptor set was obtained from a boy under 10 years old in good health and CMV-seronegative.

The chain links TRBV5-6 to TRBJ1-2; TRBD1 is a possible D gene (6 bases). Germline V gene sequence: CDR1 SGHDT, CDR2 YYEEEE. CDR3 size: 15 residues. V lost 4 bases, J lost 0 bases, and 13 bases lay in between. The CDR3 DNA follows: TGTGCCAGCAGCCTCGGGACACCAGCTAACTATGGCTACACCTTC. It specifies CASSLGTPANYGYTF.

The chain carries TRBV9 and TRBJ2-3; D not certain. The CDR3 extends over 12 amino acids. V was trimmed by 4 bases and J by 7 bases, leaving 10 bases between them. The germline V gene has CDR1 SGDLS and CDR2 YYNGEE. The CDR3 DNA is TGTGCCAGCAGCCCTAACAGTAATACGCAGTATTTT. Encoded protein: CASSPNSNTQYF.

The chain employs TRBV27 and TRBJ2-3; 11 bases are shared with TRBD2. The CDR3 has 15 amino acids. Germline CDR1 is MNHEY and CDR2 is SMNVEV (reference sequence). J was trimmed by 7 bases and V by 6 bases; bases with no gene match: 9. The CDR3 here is CASSYLAGGSHTQYF. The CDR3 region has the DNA TGTGCCAGCAGCTACCTAGCGGGGGGTTCCCATACGCAGTATTTT.

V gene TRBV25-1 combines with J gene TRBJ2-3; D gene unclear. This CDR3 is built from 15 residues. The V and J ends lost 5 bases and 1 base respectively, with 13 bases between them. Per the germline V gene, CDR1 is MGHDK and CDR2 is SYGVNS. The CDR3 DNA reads TGTGCCAGCAGTTCTACAGAAACCCGCACAGATACGCAGTATTTT. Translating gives CASSSTETRTDTQYF.

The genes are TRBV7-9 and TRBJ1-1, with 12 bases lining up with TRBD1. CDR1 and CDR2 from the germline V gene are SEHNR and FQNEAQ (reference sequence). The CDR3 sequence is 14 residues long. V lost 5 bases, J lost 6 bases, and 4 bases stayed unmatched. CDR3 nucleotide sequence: TGTGCCAGCAGCAAGGGACAGGGGGCCCCTGAAGCTTTCTTT. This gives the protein CASSKGQGAPEAFF.

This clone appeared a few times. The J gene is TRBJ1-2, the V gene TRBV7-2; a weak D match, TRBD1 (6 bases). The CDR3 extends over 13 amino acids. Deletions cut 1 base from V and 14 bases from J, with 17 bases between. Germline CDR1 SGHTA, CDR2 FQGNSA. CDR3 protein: CASSLDPDRSLTF. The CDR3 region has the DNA TGTGCCAGCAGCTTAGATCCGGACAGAAGCCTAACCTTC. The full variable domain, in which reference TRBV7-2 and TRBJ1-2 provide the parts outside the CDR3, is GAGVSQSPSNKVTEKGKDVELRCDPISGHTALYWYRQSLGQGLEFLIYFQGNSAPDKSGLPSDRFSAERTGGSVSTLTIQRTQQEDSAVYLCASSLDPDRSLTFGSGTRLTVV.